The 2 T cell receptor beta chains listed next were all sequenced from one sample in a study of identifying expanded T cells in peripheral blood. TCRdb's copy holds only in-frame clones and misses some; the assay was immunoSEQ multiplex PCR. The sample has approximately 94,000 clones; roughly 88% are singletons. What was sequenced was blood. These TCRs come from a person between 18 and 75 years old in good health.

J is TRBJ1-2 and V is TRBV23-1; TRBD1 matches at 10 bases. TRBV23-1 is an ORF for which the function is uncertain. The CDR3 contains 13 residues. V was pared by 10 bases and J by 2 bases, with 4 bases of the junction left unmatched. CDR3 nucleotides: TGCGCCAACAGGACAGGGGGAAACTATGGCTACACCTTC. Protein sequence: CANRTGGNYGYTF.

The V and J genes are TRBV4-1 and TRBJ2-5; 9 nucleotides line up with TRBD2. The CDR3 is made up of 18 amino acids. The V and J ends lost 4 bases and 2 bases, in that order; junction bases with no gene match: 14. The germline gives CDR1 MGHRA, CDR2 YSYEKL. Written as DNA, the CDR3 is TGCGCCAGCAGCCCGGATGTAGCGGGAGATGTGGGGCAAGAGACCCAGTACTTC. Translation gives CASSPDVAGDVGQETQYF.